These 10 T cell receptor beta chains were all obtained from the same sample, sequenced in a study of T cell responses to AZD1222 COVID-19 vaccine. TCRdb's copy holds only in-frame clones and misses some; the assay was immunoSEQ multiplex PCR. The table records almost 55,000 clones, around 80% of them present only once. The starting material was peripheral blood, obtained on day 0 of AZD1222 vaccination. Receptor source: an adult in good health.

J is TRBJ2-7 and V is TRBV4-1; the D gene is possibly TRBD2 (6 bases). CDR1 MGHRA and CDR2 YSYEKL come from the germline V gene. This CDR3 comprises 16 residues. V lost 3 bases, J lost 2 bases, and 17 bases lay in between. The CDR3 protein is CASSQSAGRPTYEQYF. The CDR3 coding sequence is TGCGCCAGCAGCCAGTCCGCGGGACGGCCAACCTACGAGCAGTACTTC.

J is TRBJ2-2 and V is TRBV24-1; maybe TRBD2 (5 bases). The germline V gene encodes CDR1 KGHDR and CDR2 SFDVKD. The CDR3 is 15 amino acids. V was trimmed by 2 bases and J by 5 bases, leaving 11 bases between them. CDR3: CATSDSGLVTGELFF. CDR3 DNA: TGTGCCACCAGTGATTCGGGGTTGGTTACCGGGGAGCTGTTTTTT.

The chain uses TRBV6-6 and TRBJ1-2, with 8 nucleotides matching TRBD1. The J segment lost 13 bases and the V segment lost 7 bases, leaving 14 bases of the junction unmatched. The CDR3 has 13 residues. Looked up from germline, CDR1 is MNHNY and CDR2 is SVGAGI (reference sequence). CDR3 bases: TGTGCCAGCACCCCGGGACAGGCTTATAGGTGCACCTTC. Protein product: CASTPGQAYRCTF.

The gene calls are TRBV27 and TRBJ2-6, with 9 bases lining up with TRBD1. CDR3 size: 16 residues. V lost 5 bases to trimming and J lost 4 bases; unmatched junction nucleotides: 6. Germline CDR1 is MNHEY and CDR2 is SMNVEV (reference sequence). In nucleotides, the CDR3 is TGTGCCAGCAGTCCCTGGACAGGGGACGGGGCCAACGTCCTGACTTTC. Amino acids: CASSPWTGDGANVLTF.

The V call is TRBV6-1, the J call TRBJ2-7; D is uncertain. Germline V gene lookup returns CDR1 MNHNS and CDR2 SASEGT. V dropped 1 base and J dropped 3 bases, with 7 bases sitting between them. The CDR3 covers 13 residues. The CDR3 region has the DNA TGTGCCAGCAGTGAAGTGGGTTACTACGAGCAGTACTTC. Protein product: CASSEVGYYEQYF.

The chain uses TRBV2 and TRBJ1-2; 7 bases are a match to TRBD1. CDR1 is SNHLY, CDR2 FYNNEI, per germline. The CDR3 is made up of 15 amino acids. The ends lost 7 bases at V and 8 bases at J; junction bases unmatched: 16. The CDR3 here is CASKGQFTLVGGYTF. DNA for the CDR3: TGTGCCAGCAAGGGACAGTTCACTTTGGTTGGCGGCTACACCTTC.

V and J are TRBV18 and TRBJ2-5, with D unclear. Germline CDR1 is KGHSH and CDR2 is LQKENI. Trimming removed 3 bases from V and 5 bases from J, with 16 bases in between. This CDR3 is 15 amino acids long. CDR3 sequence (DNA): TGTGCCAGCTCACCCGACGCTTACCCTGGGGAGACCCAGTACTTC. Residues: CASSPDAYPGETQYF. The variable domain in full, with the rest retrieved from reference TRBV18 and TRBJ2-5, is NAGVMQNPRHLVRRRGQEARLRCSPMKGHSHVYWYRQLPEEGLKFMVYLQKENIIDESGMPKERFSAEFPKEGPSILRIQQVVRGDSAAYFCASSPDAYPGETQYFGPGTRLLVL.

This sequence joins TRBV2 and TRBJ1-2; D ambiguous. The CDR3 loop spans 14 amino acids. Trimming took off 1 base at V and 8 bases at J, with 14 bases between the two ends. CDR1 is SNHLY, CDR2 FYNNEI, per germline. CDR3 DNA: TGTGCCAGCAGTGAAGGGGTCCTCTCGCGGGGCTACACCTTC. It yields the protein CASSEGVLSRGYTF.

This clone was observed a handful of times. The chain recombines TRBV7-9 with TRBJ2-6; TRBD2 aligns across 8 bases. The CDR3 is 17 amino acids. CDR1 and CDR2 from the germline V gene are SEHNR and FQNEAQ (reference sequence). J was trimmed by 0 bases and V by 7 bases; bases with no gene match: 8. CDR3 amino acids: CASNQAGVISGANVLTF. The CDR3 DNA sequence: TGTGCCAGCAACCAAGCGGGAGTCATCTCTGGGGCCAACGTCCTGACTTTC. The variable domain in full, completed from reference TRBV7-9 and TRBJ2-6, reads DTGVSQNPRHKITKRGQNVTFRCDPISEHNRLYWYRQTLGQGPEFLTYFQNEAQLEKSRLLSDRFSAERPKGSFSTLEIQRTEQGDSAMYLCASNQAGVISGANVLTFGAGSRLTVL.

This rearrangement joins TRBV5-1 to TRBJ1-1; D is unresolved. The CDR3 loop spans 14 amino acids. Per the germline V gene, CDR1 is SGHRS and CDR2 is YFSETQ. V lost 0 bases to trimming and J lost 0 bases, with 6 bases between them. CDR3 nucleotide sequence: TGCGCCAGCAGCTTGGCCTCGATGAACACTGAAGCTTTCTTT. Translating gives CASSLASMNTEAFF. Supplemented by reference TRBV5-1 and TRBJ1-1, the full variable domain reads KAGVTQTPRYLIKTRGQQVTLSCSPISGHRSVSWYQQTPGQGLQFLFEYFSETQRNKGNFPGRFSGRQFSNSRSEMNVSTLELGDSALYLCASSLASMNTEAFFGQGTRLTVV.